This T cell receptor beta chain was found in a study of shared clonotypes between healthy human individuals. General study points: Of the naive CD4 clonotypes, around 4.8% were shared across a handful of donors.

Trimming left V 3 bases short and J 7 bases short, with 7 bases between. This CDR3 comprises 13 residues. CDR1 and CDR2 (germline): LNHDA, SQIVND (reference sequence). TCRdb's copy holds only in-frame clones and misses some; the assay was immunoSEQ multiplex PCR. Among about 110,000 clones listed, approximately 70% were seen once. Remarks on this clone: Its antigen is currently unknown.

The chain links TRBV19 to TRBJ1-6; no reliable D call. The source material was memory CD8+ T cells sorted from blood. Regarding subset: CD45RO+ cells pooled with CCR7-negative TemRA cells. The TCR was taken from a woman younger than 45 in good health. CDR3 protein: CASSIEANSPLHF. CDR3 in DNA: TGTGCCAGTAGTATCGAGGCCAATTCACCCCTCCACTTT.